The 3 T cell receptor beta chains in this list originate from one sample, sequenced in a study of blood T cell repertoires in COVID-19. Generated by immunoSEQ multiplex PCR, the TCRdb table keeps only in-frame clones and is missing some. Of under 300,000 clones in the sample, roughly 93% were seen once. The sequencing input was PBMCs or T cells enriched from blood (not recorded which). Source of these receptors: a woman aged 40 to 49 with acute COVID-19.

The rearrangement joins TRBV2 to TRBJ1-6, with a possible D match to TRBD1 (6 bases). The CDR3 extends over 15 amino acids. Germline-derived CDR1 and CDR2 are SNHLY and FYNNEI. The ends were cut back, 3 bases at V and 4 bases at J, with 10 bases in the middle. The CDR3 DNA reads TGTGCCAGCAGTGACTTTGGACAGTATAATTCACCCCTCCACTTT. It translates to CASSDFGQYNSPLHF.

This rearrangement joins TRBV6-5 to TRBJ2-7; D might be TRBD1 (5 bases). The CDR3 sequence is 14 residues long. CDR1 is MNHEY and CDR2 is SVGAGI in the germline V gene. The ends were cut back, 5 bases at V and 6 bases at J, with 17 bases in the middle. Written as DNA, the CDR3 is TGTGCCAGCAGTAGGGGCCGGGCACAGGCCGAGCAGTACTTC. This encodes CASSRGRAQAEQYF.

V is TRBV11-3 and J is TRBJ2-7; 8 nucleotides align to TRBD1. The V gene's germline CDR1 is SGHNT and CDR2 YENEEA. V lost 5 bases, J lost 7 bases, and 10 bases stayed unmatched. This CDR3 is 14 amino acids long. The CDR3 reads CASSNAGGRGEQYF. CDR3 bases: TGTGCCAGCAGCAACGCAGGGGGCCGGGGGGAGCAGTACTTC.